The 15 T cell receptor beta chains below come from one sample, sequenced in a study of cytomegalovirus exposure and HLA in healthy donors. PCR was performed using 60 Vbeta and 13 Jbeta primers. Libraries were prepared by immunoSEQ multiplex PCR; TCRdb keeps only in-frame clonotypes and omits some of them. This sample has more than 20,000 clones, with about 70% found just once. Sample: PBMCs. The receptors derive from a woman aged 50 to 60 in good health and CMV-seronegative.

This sequence joins TRBV6-1 and TRBJ1-5; D gene unclear. Germline V gene lookup returns CDR1 MNHNS and CDR2 SASEGT. The CDR3 is 14 residues long. Deletions cut 1 base from V and 5 bases from J, with 9 bases between. CDR3 sequence (DNA): TGTGCCAGCAGTGAAGGGGCAAGACATCAGCCCCAGCATTTT. Translated, it gives CASSEGARHQPQHF.

The V gene is TRBV5-4, the J gene TRBJ1-3; possibly TRBD1 for D (5 bases). Germline V gives CDR1 SGHNT, CDR2 YYREEE (reference sequence). This CDR3 contains 15 residues. Trimming pared 0 bases from V and 4 bases from J, leaving 11 bases between. CDR3 protein: CASSLVGAAGNTIYF. The CDR3 DNA reads as TGTGCCAGCAGCTTGGTAGGGGCTGCCGGAAACACCATATATTTT.

The chain links TRBV6-1 to TRBJ1-2; 7 bases map to TRBD1. V lost 5 bases to trimming and J lost 7 bases; unmatched junction nucleotides: 4. The CDR3 extends over 12 amino acids. Germline values: CDR1 MNHNS, CDR2 SASEGT. The CDR3 DNA is TGTGCCAGCAGTCGACAGGGCGGTGGCTACACCTTC. Protein: CASSRQGGGYTF.

This clone has only a few counts. The chain uses TRBV6-5 and TRBJ2-7; the D gene is possibly TRBD1 (6 bases). Germline values: CDR1 MNHEY, CDR2 SVGAGI. The CDR3 consists of 13 residues. The V gene lost 2 bases and the J gene lost 4 bases, with 9 bases spanning the gap. CDR3: CASSYGTSYEQYF. The DNA for the CDR3 is TGTGCCAGCAGTTACGGGACATCGTACGAGCAGTACTTC.

The rearrangement links TRBV19 to TRBJ2-7, with D maybe TRBD2 (5 bases). CDR3 length equals 15 residues. Per the germline V gene, CDR1 is LNHDA and CDR2 is SQIVND (reference sequence). The V end was cut by 8 bases, the J end by 4 bases, with 21 bases between. This chain's CDR3 is CASSIDSNRRYEQYF. CDR3 coding DNA: TGTGCCAGTTCTATAGACTCAAACCGGAGGTACGAGCAGTACTTC. The full variable domain, in which reference TRBV19 and TRBJ2-7 provide the parts outside the CDR3, is DGGITQSPKYLFRKEGQNVTLSCEQNLNHDAMYWYRQDPGQGLRLIYYSQIVNDFQKGDIAEGYSVSREKKESFPLTVTSAQKNPTAFYLCASSIDSNRRYEQYFGPGTRLTVT.

J is TRBJ1-1 and V is TRBV4-1; 9 nucleotides agree with TRBD1. CDR1 is MGHRA and CDR2 is YSYEKL in the germline V gene. The CDR3 is 15 amino acids. J was trimmed by 1 base and V by 2 bases; bases with no gene match: 2. The CDR3 is CASSQSTGGNTEAFF. As DNA, the CDR3 is TGCGCCAGCAGCCAATCGACAGGGGGGAACACTGAAGCTTTCTTT.

V usage is TRBV5-1 and J usage is TRBJ2-7, with 8 bases aligning to TRBD1. CDR3 length: 13 amino acids. CDR1 SGHRS and CDR2 YFSETQ come from the germline V gene. J gave up 3 bases and V 2 bases, and 1 base lay outside the gene matches. The CDR3 coding sequence is TGCGCCAGCAGCTTCGACAGGGGCTACGAGCAGTACTTC. Protein: CASSFDRGYEQYF.

This chain links TRBV4-2 with TRBJ2-5; 8 bases line up with TRBD2. Germline CDR1 reads LGHNA; CDR2 reads YNFKEQ. This CDR3 comprises 18 residues. J gave up 4 bases and V 1 base, and 14 bases lay outside the gene matches. CDR3 loop: CASSQGSRAGGGPETQYF. The CDR3 DNA follows: TGTGCCAGCAGCCAAGGAAGTCGGGCGGGAGGAGGTCCAGAGACCCAGTACTTC.

The V and J genes are TRBV12-5 and TRBJ1-2, with a weak D call TRBD1 (6 bases). V was shortened by 7 bases and J by 4 bases, with 16 bases between the two germline ends. CDR3 length equals 14 residues. CDR1 is LGHNT and CDR2 is FRNRAP in the germline V gene. CDR3 loop: CASAPQGRVYGYTF. The CDR3 region has the DNA TGTGCTAGTGCTCCCCAGGGGCGGGTCTATGGCTACACCTTC.

This chain uses TRBV5-1 with TRBJ2-2, with D hard to call. The CDR3 runs 15 residues. The germline CDR1 and CDR2 sequences are SGHRS and YFSETQ. The V end was cut by 1 base, the J end by 4 bases, with 11 bases between. Here the CDR3 reads CASSLRSSLTGELFF. In DNA, the CDR3 is TGCGCCAGCAGCTTGCGATCCAGTCTCACCGGGGAGCTGTTTTTT.

The chain uses TRBV9 and TRBJ1-5, with D unclear. CDR1 is SGDLS, CDR2 YYNGEE, per germline. There are 15 residues in the CDR3. The V end was cut by 0 bases, the J end by 2 bases, with 9 bases between. CDR3 DNA sequence: TGTGCCAGCAGCGTAGCCCCCACACGCAATCAGCCCCAGCATTTT. Its protein product is CASSVAPTRNQPQHF.

CDR3 in amino acids: CAISGQGEAFF. In nucleotides, the CDR3 is TGTGCCATCAGTGGTCAGGGAGAAGCTTTCTTT. The V gene is TRBV10-3, the J gene TRBJ1-1, with a tentative D call TRBD1 (5 bases). Trimming removed 4 bases from V and 8 bases from J, with 8 bases in between. The CDR3 spans 11 residues. Germline CDR1 is ENHRY and CDR2 is SYGVKD.

This chain connects TRBV5-4 to TRBJ1-1, with no clear D. V lost 0 bases and J 4 bases, leaving 13 bases between the germline ends. In germline, CDR1 is SGHNT, CDR2 YYREEE (reference sequence). The CDR3 extends over 15 amino acids. The CDR3, as DNA: TGTGCCAGCAGCTTGGTGGCAGGCTATGGCACTGAAGCTTTCTTT. This encodes CASSLVAGYGTEAFF.

The chain uses TRBV7-9 and TRBJ2-1, with TRBD1 as a possible D gene (6 bases). CDR1 SEHNR and CDR2 FQNEAQ come from the germline V gene (reference sequence). With 5 bases removed from V and 0 bases from J, the gap between germline ends came to 11 bases. This CDR3 comprises 15 residues. CDR3 in amino acids: CASSVTGSSYNEQFF. The CDR3 DNA reads as TGTGCCAGCAGCGTTACAGGGAGCTCCTACAATGAGCAGTTCTTC.

There are a few counts of this clone. This chain links TRBV7-9 with TRBJ1-1, with a weak D call TRBD1 (5 bases). Deletions cut 9 bases from V and 3 bases from J, with 8 bases between. CDR1 and CDR2 (germline): SEHNR, FQNEAQ (reference sequence). The CDR3 has 11 residues. CDR3 in amino acids: CASWGDTEAFF. The DNA for the CDR3 is TGTGCCAGTTGGGGGGACACTGAAGCTTTCTTT.